This T cell receptor (beta chain) was found in a study of CD8 T cells in ankylosing spondylitis. General study results and limits: Ankylosing spondylitis blood seemed to carry a telltale TCR beta motif made of seven or eight highly homologous variants. Disease-linked clones reportedly showed significant enrichment in matched ankylosing spondylitis synovial fluid.

This clonotype was observed a few times. Its antigen is unknown. Using its own MiXCR run on the 5' RACE reads, TCRdb lists one record per CDR3 protein. Among approximately 300,000 distinct CDR3 sequences listed, less than 10% were seen once. This CDR3 contains 17 residues. V was clipped by 0 bases and J by 0 bases, with 12 bases between them. From germline, CDR1 is SEHNR and CDR2 FQNEAQ (reference sequence). Material for sequencing was blood, either unsorted or a sorted T cell fraction (not recorded which). V is TRBV7-9 and J is TRBJ2-1; no clear D gene. This TCR derives from a male donor with ankylosing spondylitis. The CDR3 region is CASSLAETSSSYNEQFF. CDR3 DNA sequence: TGTGCCAGCAGCTTAGCCGAGACCTCGAGCTCCTACAATGAGCAGTTCTTC.